This paragraph reports one T cell receptor beta chain. Its target is unknown. This CDR3 region has 13 residues. The germline CDR1 and CDR2 sequences are SGHNT and YENEEA. Deletions cut 5 bases from V and 8 bases from J, with 10 bases between. This sample was included in a study of graft-versus-host responses after intestinal transplantation. About the research overall: The whole recipient group had anti-thymocyte globulin induction followed by tacrolimus and steroids for 2 to 3 years.

The data were produced by immunoSEQ multiplex PCR, yet TCRdb's version contains in-frame clones alone and is incomplete. The sample records under 90,000 clones, 91% being singletons. Study results and caveats: The presence of high graft-versus-host to host-versus-graft clonal ratios in allografts characterized patients with graft-donor T cell macrochimerism. Declining HvG levels early post-transplant were linked to peak circulating GvH clone levels.

The chain combines TRBV11-3 with TRBJ1-6; the D is unclear. The source material was unstimulated CD4+ T cells sorted from spleen or lymph node cells, sampled before transplant. The clonotype comes from a human donor who was the organ donor for an intestinal transplant. The CDR3 DNA follows: TGTGCCAGCAGCCCTGGTGGAGATTCACCCCTCCACTTT. Its protein is CASSPGGDSPLHF. The full variable domain, its missing parts supplied by reference TRBV11-3 and TRBJ1-6, is EAGVVQSPRYKIIEKKQPVAFWCNPISGHNTLYWYLQNLGQGPELLIRYENEEAVDDSQLPKDRFSAERLKGVDSTLKIQPAELGDSAVYLCASSPGGDSPLHFGNGTRLTVT.